The sequence of this TCR beta chain was determined in a study of blood T cell repertoires in COVID-19. The table came from immunoSEQ multiplex PCR; TCRdb's copy has only in-frame clones and leaves some out. Of 89,000 or so clones detected, about 95% appear once; the ten largest clones hold around 4%. The germline gives CDR1 SGHRS, CDR2 YFSETQ. The CDR3 sequence is 15 residues long. Trimming shortened V by 0 bases and J by 6 bases, and 12 bases separated the two germline ends. Sample: peripheral blood. The clonotype originates from a human donor with active COVID-19. The donor label of this sample is uncertain. The rearrangement joins TRBV5-1 to TRBJ2-2; the D gene is possibly TRBD2 (7 bases). The CDR3 DNA is TGCGCCAGCAGCTTGGTAGGGGGGGCGGCCGGGGAGCTGTTTTTT. This codes for CASSLVGGAAGELFF.